This entry is about one T cell receptor beta chain. The antigen is not known. This sample is drawn from a study of cytomegalovirus exposure and HLA in healthy donors. Findings and limits, study-wide: Most TCR sequences were seen very rarely across donors, but some public TCRs occurred in many.

Healthy bone marrow donors made up the donors. Sampled while nominally healthy, donors likely had unrecorded immune exposures. Trimming removed 4 bases from V and 4 bases from J, with 16 bases in between. Germline V gives CDR1 SNHLY, CDR2 FYNNEI. There are 15 residues in the CDR3. Both 60 Vbeta primers and 13 Jbeta primers went into the PCR. Only in-frame clones appear in the TCRdb table, and some are missing; sequencing was by immunoSEQ multiplex PCR. The data show 100,000 to 120,000 clones, approximately 86% seen once. V is TRBV2 and J is TRBJ1-1, with D possibly being TRBD1 (5 bases). This sequence originates from a man aged 35-49 years in good health and CMV-seronegative. The sequenced sample consisted of PBMCs. CDR3 residues: CASSGSQQVGTEAFF. The CDR3 nucleotides are TGTGCCAGCAGTGGGTCTCAACAGGTGGGCACTGAAGCTTTCTTT.